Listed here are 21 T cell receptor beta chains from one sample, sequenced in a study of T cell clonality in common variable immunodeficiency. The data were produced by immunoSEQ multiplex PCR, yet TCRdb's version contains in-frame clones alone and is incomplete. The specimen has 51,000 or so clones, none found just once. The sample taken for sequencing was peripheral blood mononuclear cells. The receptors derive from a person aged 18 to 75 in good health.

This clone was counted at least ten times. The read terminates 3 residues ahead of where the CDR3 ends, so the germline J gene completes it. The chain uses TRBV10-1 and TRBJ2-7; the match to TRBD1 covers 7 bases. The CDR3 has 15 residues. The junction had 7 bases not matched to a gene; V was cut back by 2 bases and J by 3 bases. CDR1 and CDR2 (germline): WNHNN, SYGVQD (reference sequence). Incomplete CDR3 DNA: TGCGCCAGCAGTGAGGGGACAGAGGGAGTCTACGAG. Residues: CASSEGTEGVYE. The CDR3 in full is CASSEGTEGVYEQYF.

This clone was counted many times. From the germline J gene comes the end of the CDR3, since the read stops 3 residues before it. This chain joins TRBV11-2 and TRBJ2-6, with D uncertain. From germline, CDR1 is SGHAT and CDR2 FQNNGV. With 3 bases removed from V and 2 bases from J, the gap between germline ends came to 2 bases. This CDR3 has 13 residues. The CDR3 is CASSFTGANVLTF. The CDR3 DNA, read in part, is TGTGCCAGCAGCTTCACTGGGGCCAACGTC.

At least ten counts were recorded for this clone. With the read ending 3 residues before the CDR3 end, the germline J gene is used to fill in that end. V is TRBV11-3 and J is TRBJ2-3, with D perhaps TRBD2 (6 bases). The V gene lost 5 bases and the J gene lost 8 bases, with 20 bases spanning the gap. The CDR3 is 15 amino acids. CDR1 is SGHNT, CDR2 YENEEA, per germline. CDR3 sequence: CASSPTWGEVRTQYF. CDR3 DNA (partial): TGTGCCAGCAGCCCCACGTGGGGGGAGGTGCGTACG.

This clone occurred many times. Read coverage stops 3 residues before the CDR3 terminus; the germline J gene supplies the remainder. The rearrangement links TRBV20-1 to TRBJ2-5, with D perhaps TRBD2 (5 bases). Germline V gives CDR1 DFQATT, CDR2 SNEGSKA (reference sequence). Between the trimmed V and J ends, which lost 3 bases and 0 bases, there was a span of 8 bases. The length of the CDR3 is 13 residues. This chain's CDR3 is CSASSADQETQYF. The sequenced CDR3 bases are TGCAGTGCTAGTTCAGCGGACCAAGAGACC.

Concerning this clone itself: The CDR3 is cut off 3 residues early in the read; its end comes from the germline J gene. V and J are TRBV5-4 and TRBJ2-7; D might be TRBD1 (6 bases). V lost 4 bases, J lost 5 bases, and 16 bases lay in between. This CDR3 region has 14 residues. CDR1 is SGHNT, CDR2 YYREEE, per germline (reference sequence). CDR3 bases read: TGTGCCAGCAGCCCCTACACAGGGCTCGACGAG. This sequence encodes CASSPYTGLDE. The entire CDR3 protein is CASSPYTGLDEQYF.

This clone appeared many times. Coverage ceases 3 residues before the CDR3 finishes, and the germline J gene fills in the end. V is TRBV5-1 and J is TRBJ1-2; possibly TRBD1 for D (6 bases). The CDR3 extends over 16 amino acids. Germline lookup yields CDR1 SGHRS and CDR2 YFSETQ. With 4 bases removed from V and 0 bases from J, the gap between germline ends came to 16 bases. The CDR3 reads CASSARGPASNYGYTF. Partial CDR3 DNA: TGCGCCAGCAGCGCCAGGGGCCCAGCTTCTAACTATGGC.

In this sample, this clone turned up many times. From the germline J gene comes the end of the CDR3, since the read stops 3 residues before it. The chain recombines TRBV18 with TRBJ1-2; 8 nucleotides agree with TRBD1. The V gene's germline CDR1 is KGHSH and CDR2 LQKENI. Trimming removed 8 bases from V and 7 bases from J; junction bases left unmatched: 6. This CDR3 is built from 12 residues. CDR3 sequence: CASTSGGSGYTF. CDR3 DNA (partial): TGTGCCAGCACGTCAGGGGGCTCTGGC.

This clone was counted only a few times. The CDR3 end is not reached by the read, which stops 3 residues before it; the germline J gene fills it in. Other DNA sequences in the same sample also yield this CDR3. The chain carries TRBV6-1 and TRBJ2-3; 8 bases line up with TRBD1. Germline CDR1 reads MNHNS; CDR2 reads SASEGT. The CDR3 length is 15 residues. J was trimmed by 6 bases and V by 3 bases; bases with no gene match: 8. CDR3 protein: CASSDLRGHTDTQYF. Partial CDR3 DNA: TGTGCCAGCAGTGATCTCAGGGGGCATACGGATACG.

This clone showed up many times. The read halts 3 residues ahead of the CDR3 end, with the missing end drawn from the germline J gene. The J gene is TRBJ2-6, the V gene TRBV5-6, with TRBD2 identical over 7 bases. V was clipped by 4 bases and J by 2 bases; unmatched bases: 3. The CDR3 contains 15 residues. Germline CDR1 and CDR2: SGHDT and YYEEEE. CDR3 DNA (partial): TGTGCCAGCAGCCCGGGGGGAACTGGGGCCAACGTC. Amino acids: CASSPGGTGANV. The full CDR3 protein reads CASSPGGTGANVLTF.

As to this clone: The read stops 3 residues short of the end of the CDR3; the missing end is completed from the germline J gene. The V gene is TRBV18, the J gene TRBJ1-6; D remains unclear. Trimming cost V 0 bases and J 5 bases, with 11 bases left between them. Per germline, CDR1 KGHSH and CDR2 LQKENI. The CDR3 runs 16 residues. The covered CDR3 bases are TGTGCCAGCTCACCACCCAACACGAAAAATAATTCACCC. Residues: CASSPPNTKNNSP. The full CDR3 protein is CASSPPNTKNNSPLHF.

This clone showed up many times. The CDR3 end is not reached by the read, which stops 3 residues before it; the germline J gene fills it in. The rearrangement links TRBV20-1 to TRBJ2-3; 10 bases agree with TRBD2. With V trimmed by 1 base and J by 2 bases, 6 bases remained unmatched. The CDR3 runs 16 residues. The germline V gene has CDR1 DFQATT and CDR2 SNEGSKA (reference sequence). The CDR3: CSARAPTSGDTDTQYF. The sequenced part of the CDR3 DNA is TGCAGTGCTAGAGCCCCTACTAGCGGGGACACAGATACG.

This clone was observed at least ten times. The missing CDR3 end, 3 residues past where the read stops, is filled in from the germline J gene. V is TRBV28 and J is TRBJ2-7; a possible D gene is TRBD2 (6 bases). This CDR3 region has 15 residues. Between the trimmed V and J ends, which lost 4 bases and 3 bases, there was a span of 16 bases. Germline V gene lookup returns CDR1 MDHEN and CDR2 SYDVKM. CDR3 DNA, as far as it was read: TGTGCCAGCAGTTCCCACGGGACTGAGAACTACGAG. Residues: CASSSHGTENYE. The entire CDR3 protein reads CASSSHGTENYEQYF.

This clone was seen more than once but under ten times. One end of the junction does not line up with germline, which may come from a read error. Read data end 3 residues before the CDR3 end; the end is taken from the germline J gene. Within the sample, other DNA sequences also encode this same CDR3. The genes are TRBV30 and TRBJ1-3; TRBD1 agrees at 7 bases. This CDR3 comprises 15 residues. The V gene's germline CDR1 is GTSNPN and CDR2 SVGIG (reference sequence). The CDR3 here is CAWRVGGTVANTIYF. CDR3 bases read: TGTGCCTGGAGGGTGGGCGGGACAGTGGCAAACACG.

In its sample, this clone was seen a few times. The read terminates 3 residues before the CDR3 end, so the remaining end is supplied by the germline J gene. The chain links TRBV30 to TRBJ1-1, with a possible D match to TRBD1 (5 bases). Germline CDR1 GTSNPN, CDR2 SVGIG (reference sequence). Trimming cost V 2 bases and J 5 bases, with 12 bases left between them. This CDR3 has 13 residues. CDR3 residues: CAWSRGGGTEAFF. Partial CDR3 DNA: TGTGCCTGGAGTCGCGGGGGGGGGACTGAA.

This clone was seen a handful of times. The CDR3 bases that were read are TGCGCCAGCAGCTTGGAGGGGCAGCACCAAGAGACC. Translation: CASSLEGQHQET. In full, the CDR3 is CASSLEGQHQETQYF. This rearrangement joins TRBV5-1 to TRBJ2-5; the D gene is possibly TRBD1 (5 bases). The DNA ends 3 residues before the CDR3 does, and the rest of the CDR3 is filled in from the germline J gene. Germline V gives CDR1 SGHRS, CDR2 YFSETQ. This CDR3 region has 15 residues. V lost 0 bases to trimming and J lost 0 bases, with 9 bases between them.

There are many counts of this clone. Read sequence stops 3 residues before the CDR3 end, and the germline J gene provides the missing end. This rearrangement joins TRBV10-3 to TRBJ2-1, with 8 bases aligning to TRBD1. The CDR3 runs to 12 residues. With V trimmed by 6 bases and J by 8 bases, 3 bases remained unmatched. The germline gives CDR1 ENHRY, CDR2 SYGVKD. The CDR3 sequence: CAISSDRDEQFF. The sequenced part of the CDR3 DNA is TGTGCCATCAGCTCGGACAGGGATGAG.

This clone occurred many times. CDR3 bases read: TGCAGTGCTAGTTTAGCGGGAGGGTCAGATACG. It encodes CSASLAGGSDT. The entire CDR3 protein is CSASLAGGSDTQYF. The V call is TRBV20-1, the J call TRBJ2-3; 11 nucleotides align to TRBD2. Read data end 3 residues before the CDR3 end; the end is taken from the germline J gene. The J segment lost 4 bases and the V segment lost 3 bases, leaving 3 bases of the junction unmatched. The CDR3 totals 14 residues. Germline lookup yields CDR1 DFQATT and CDR2 SNEGSKA (reference sequence).

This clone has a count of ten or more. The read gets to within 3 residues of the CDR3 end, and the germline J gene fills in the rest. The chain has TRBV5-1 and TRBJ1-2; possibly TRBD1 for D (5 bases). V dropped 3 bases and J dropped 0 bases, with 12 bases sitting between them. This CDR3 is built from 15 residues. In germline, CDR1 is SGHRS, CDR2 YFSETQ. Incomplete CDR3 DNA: TGCGCCAGCAGCTCTCAGACAGCGACTAACTATGGC. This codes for CASSSQTATNYG. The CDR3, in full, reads CASSSQTATNYGYTF.

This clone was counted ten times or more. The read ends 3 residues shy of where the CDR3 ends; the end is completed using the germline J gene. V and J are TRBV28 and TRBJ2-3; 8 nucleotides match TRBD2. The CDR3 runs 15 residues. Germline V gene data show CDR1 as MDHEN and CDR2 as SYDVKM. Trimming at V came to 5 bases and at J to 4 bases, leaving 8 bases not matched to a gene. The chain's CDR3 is CASSTRTSRADTQYF. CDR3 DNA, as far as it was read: TGTGCCAGCAGTACCCGGACTAGCAGGGCAGATACG.

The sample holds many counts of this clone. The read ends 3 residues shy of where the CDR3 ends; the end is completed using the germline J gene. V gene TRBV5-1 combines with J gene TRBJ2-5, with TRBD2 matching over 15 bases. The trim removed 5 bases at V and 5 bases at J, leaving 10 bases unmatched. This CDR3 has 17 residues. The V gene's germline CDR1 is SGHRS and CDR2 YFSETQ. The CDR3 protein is CASRPGLAGGLGETQYF. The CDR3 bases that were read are TGCGCCAGCAGGCCTGGACTAGCGGGGGGGCTTGGGGAGACC.

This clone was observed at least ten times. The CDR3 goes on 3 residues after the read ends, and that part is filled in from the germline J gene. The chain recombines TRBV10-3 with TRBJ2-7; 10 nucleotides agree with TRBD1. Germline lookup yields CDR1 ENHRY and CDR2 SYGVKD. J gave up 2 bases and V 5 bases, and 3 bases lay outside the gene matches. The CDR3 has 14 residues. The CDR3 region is CAISFGTGAYEQYF. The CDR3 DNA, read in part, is TGTGCCATCAGTTTCGGGACAGGGGCCTACGAG.